The 27 T cell receptor beta chains presented below share a single source sample, sequenced in a study of T cells in Graves' hyperthyroidism and ophthalmopathy. There were TCR beta CDR3 regions amplified from RNA transcripts. Using the HTBI primer set, a first-round RT-PCR was run on the TCR CDR3. One entry per CDR3 protein results from TCRdb running MiXCR on the multiplex PCR reads. The sample yields 550,000 to 600,000 distinct CDR3 sequences, about half seen once. The sequencing sample was made of peripheral blood or thyroid tissue (not recorded which). These receptors were obtained from an adult woman with Graves' disease, either hyperthyroidism or ophthalmopathy (not recorded which).

In its sample, this clonotype was seen many times. V usage is TRBV19 and J usage is TRBJ1-5; possible D gene TRBD1, 6 bases. The CDR3 spans 16 residues. Trimming pared 5 bases from V and 7 bases from J, leaving 21 bases between. CDR1 LNHDA and CDR2 SQIVND come from the germline V gene (reference sequence). DNA for the CDR3: TGTGCCAGTAGTCCCGTCCCCGGGACAACGCTCCAGCCCCAGCATTTT. This gives the protein CASSPVPGTTLQPQHF.

The chain employs TRBV15 and TRBJ1-1, with 9 bases fitting TRBD1. J lost 7 bases, V lost 3 bases, and 6 bases had no gene match. Looked up from germline, CDR1 is LNHNV and CDR2 is YYDKDF (reference sequence). The length of the CDR3 is 14 residues. Written as DNA, the CDR3 is TGTGCCACCAGCAGCGGAGGGACAGGGTATGAAGCTTTCTTT. It is translated as CATSSGGTGYEAFF.

The V gene is TRBV6-5, the J gene TRBJ1-2, with D possibly being TRBD1 (6 bases). Germline CDR1 and CDR2: MNHEY and SVGAGI. The CDR3 runs to 12 residues. The ends were cut back, 6 bases at V and 5 bases at J, with 10 bases in the middle. The CDR3 sequence is CASRTQGYGYTF. Written as DNA, the CDR3 is TGTGCCAGCAGGACACAGGGTTATGGCTACACCTTC.

This clonotype showed up just a few times. The chain recombines TRBV7-6 with TRBJ1-2; no clear D. Trimming cost V 6 bases and J 7 bases, with 21 bases left between them. Germline CDR1 and CDR2: SGHVS and FNYEAQ. The CDR3 is 15 residues long. The CDR3 here is CASSPSTTGSGGYTF. CDR3 nucleotide sequence: TGTGCCAGCAGTCCTTCCACAACGGGGTCGGGTGGCTACACCTTC.

The chain recombines TRBV10-3 with TRBJ1-1; possible D gene TRBD1, 5 bases. This CDR3 is 15 amino acids long. Germline V gene sequence: CDR1 ENHRY, CDR2 SYGVKD. The V and J ends lost 7 bases and 1 base respectively, with 16 bases between them. The CDR3 spells CAITNDRGANTEAFF. The CDR3 region has the DNA TGTGCCATCACCAACGACAGAGGTGCGAACACTGAAGCTTTCTTT.

This chain uses TRBV10-3 with TRBJ2-5; 8 nucleotides align to TRBD2. Germline CDR1 and CDR2: ENHRY and SYGVKD. The ends lost 8 bases at V and 5 bases at J; junction bases unmatched: 7. This CDR3 comprises 13 residues. The CDR3 sequence: CAIRGGRQETQYF. In nucleotides, the CDR3 is TGTGCCATCCGAGGCGGGAGGCAGGAGACCCAGTACTTC.

The chain has TRBV18 and TRBJ1-2; 9 bases map to TRBD1. This CDR3 spans 15 amino acids. J gave up 2 bases and V 3 bases, and 4 bases lay outside the gene matches. CDR1 is KGHSH, CDR2 LQKENI, per germline. CDR3 sequence reads: CASSPGQGYNYGYTF. CDR3 coding DNA: TGTGCCAGCTCACCGGGACAGGGCTACAACTATGGCTACACCTTC.

The chain links TRBV6-5 to TRBJ1-1; 7 bases align to TRBD1. Germline V CDR1 and CDR2: MNHEY, SVGAGI. The trim removed 2 bases at V and 0 bases at J, leaving 3 bases unmatched. This CDR3 spans 15 amino acids. CDR3 nucleotides: TGTGCCAGCAGTTACAGCGGACAGGTGAACACTGAAGCTTTCTTT. This encodes CASSYSGQVNTEAFF.

About this clonotype itself: Just one base apart from a much larger clone, this may be a read error. The genes are TRBV4-1 and TRBJ1-5; D gene ambiguous. Deletions cut 1 base from V and 3 bases from J, with 10 bases between. Germline V CDR1 and CDR2: MGHRA, YSYEKL. This CDR3 has 15 residues. CDR3 DNA sequence: TGCGCCAGCAGCCAAGGTCTAAATATCAATCAGCCCCAGCATTTT. Its translation is CASSQGLNINQPQHF.

This clonotype was detected many times. This rearrangement joins TRBV6-5 to TRBJ1-2; D is unresolved. Trimming took off 6 bases at V and 7 bases at J, with 18 bases between the two ends. Per the germline V gene, CDR1 is MNHEY and CDR2 is SVGAGI. The CDR3 length is 14 residues. CDR3 DNA: TGTGCCAGCAGATCCGACATCCCCTACTCTGGCTACACCTTC. Translated: CASRSDIPYSGYTF.

On this clonotype: The junction and the germline gene differ at one end; a read error may be behind it. The gene calls are TRBV5-1 and TRBJ2-7; D possibly corresponds to TRBD2 (6 bases). Germline values: CDR1 SGHRS, CDR2 YFSETQ. The CDR3 runs 14 residues. The CDR3 sequence: CASSLGSGSYEQHF. The CDR3 DNA reads as TGCGCCAGCAGCTTGGGTAGCGGATCCTACGAGCAGCACTTC.

The chain carries TRBV7-2 and TRBJ2-7; either TRBD1 or TRBD2 may fit D (5 bases each). The ends were cut back, 2 bases at V and 4 bases at J, with 12 bases in the middle. Germline CDR1 SGHTA, CDR2 FQGNSA. CDR3 size: 14 residues. CDR3 loop: CASSLRMGEYEQYF. CDR3 bases: TGTGCCAGCAGCTTAAGAATGGGGGAGTACGAGCAGTACTTC.

This clonotype has ten or more counts. The V gene is TRBV2, the J gene TRBJ1-5; weak D call: TRBD1 (5 bases). Germline-derived CDR1 and CDR2 are SNHLY and FYNNEI. V was trimmed by 7 bases and J by 2 bases, leaving 15 bases between them. The CDR3 loop spans 15 amino acids. CDR3 region: CASMGGGRGNQPQHF. DNA of the CDR3: TGTGCCAGCATGGGGGGAGGTAGGGGCAATCAGCCCCAGCATTTT.

In this sample, this clonotype turned up a few times. The V and J genes are TRBV28 and TRBJ2-7; possible D gene TRBD1, 6 bases. The CDR3 is made up of 15 amino acids. The germline V gene encodes CDR1 MDHEN and CDR2 SYDVKM. V was clipped by 3 bases and J by 2 bases, with 14 bases between them. The CDR3 protein is CASSLYLQGTYEQYF. DNA of the CDR3: TGTGCCAGCAGTTTGTATTTACAGGGAACCTACGAGCAGTACTTC.

This clonotype was recorded many times. The chain employs TRBV7-9 and TRBJ2-7; D uncertain. V lost 0 bases and J 6 bases, leaving 18 bases between the germline ends. The CDR3 consists of 16 residues. The germline V gene encodes CDR1 SEHNR and CDR2 FQNEAQ (reference sequence). In DNA form, the CDR3 reads TGTGCCAGCAGCTTAGCCGAGCTAGGCCTGGCAGGCGAGCAGTACTTC. This gives the protein CASSLAELGLAGEQYF.

Of note for this clonotype: Since no conserved phenylalanine or tryptophan closes the CDR3, a read error is the likely cause. The DNA is omitted, as the CDR3 cannot be located on it reliably, and the CDR3 follows TCRdb's listing. The chain links TRBV2 to TRBJ1-4; TRBD1, the D gene given by the table, was not confirmed from the DNA. The CDR3 is made up of 10 amino acids, end residues included. CDR1 and CDR2 (germline): SNHLY, FYNNEI. Here the CDR3 reads CASTETALWG.

The rearrangement links TRBV5-1 to TRBJ2-7; D might be TRBD1 or TRBD2, each matching 6 bases. The length of the CDR3 is 14 residues. Germline CDR1 and CDR2: SGHRS and YFSETQ. The V end was cut by 1 base, the J end by 3 bases, with 11 bases between. The chain's CDR3 is CASSLRGLGYEQYF. CDR3 nucleotides: TGCGCCAGCAGCTTGCGGGGGCTTGGCTACGAGCAGTACTTC.

Note on this clonotype: A read error is possible here, since a much larger clone lies one base away. V is TRBV10-3 and J is TRBJ2-7, with TRBD2 identical over 9 bases. This CDR3 is 15 amino acids long. The J segment lost 2 bases and the V segment lost 10 bases, leaving 12 bases of the junction unmatched. Germline assignment: CDR1 ENHRY and CDR2 SYGVKD. The CDR3 DNA reads TGTGCCACCCAGGGGCGGGAGGGAAAGGCCTACGAGCAGTACTTC. It specifies CATQGREGKAYEQYF.

The chain employs TRBV2 and TRBJ1-1; D is possibly TRBD1 (5 bases). The V end lost 1 base, the J end lost 4 bases, and 10 bases lay between the germline ends. Germline CDR1 is SNHLY and CDR2 is FYNNEI. CDR3 length equals 14 residues. CDR3 bases: TGTGCCAGCAGTGAAGAGGGGATGAGCACTGAAGCTTTCTTT. Its protein product is CASSEEGMSTEAFF.

This chain uses TRBV12-3 or TRBV12-4 with TRBJ2-5, with a tentative D call TRBD2 (7 bases). The CDR3 is made up of 14 amino acids. The CDR3 here is CASARGGEDQPQYF. CDR3 nucleotide sequence: TGTGCTAGTGCCCGAGGGGGGGAGGATCAGCCCCAGTACTTC.

The CDR3 DNA sequence: TGTGCCACCAGCAGAGATCCAGGGGATAAGAGTTCACCCCTCCACTTT. Its protein product is CATSRDPGDKSSPLHF. The chain carries TRBV15 and TRBJ1-6; TRBD1 might be the D (6 bases). The germline V gene encodes CDR1 LNHNV and CDR2 YYDKDF (reference sequence). Trimming removed 0 bases from V and 9 bases from J, with 15 bases in between. This CDR3 region has 16 residues.

The V and J genes are TRBV11-1 and TRBJ1-1; D ambiguous. The CDR3 is made up of 16 amino acids. V was pared by 5 bases and J by 0 bases, with 16 bases between. Looked up from germline, CDR1 is SGHAT and CDR2 is FQDESV (reference sequence). This chain's CDR3 is CASSPRTSGLNTEAFF. The CDR3 DNA is TGTGCCAGCAGCCCAAGGACTAGCGGGCTGAACACTGAAGCTTTCTTT.

Regarding this clonotype: The junction departs from germline at one end; a sequencing error may be responsible. The genes are TRBV10-3 and TRBJ2-2; TRBD2 matches 12 bases. This CDR3 comprises 18 residues. The germline V gene encodes CDR1 ENHRY and CDR2 SYGVKD. CDR3 coding DNA: TGTGCCACCAGTGACCCGACTAGCGGGAGCCACAACACCGGGGAGCTGTTTTTT. As protein: CATSDPTSGSHNTGELFF.

This clonotype was recorded at least ten times. The V gene is TRBV12-3 or TRBV12-4, the J gene TRBJ1-1; D may be TRBD1 (5 bases). CDR3 size: 13 residues. The ends were cut back, 6 bases at V and 5 bases at J, with 13 bases in the middle. In nucleotides, the CDR3 is TGTGCCAGCAGCCACCGGGGCCTTACTGAAGCTTTCTTT. It codes for CASSHRGLTEAFF.

This clonotype was seen ten or more times. The rearrangement links TRBV25-1 to TRBJ2-2; 11 positions match TRBD2. This CDR3 spans 19 amino acids. V lost 11 bases, J lost 0 bases, and 17 bases stayed unmatched. In germline, CDR1 is MGHDK, CDR2 SYGVNS. The CDR3 DNA reads as TGTGCCGGTCTTAGCGCGTCCGGGACTAGCGGTACGAACACCGGGGAGCTGTTTTTT. Translated, it gives CAGLSASGTSGTNTGELFF. The whole variable domain, filled in from reference TRBV25-1 and TRBJ2-2, reads EADIYQTPRYLVIGTGKKITLECSQTMGHDKMYWYQQDPGMELHLIHYSYGVNSTEKGDLSSESTVSRIRTEHFPLTLESARPSHTSQYLCAGLSASGTSGTNTGELFFGEGSRLTVL.

The genes are TRBV29-1 and TRBJ2-5; D possibly matches TRBD1 or TRBD2 (5 bases each). This CDR3 spans 17 amino acids. The V end was cut by 7 bases, the J end by 6 bases, with 30 bases between. CDR1 is SQVTM, CDR2 ANQGSEA, per germline. This CDR3 is CSGGPWGSHPGPKTQYF. The DNA of the CDR3 is TGCAGCGGGGGACCTTGGGGCAGTCACCCAGGGCCGAAGACCCAGTACTTC.

This clonotype was detected only a few times. J is TRBJ1-4 and V is TRBV25-1; D is perhaps TRBD1 (5 bases). Per the germline V gene, CDR1 is MGHDK and CDR2 is SYGVNS. There are 15 residues in the CDR3. The ends were cut back, 6 bases at V and 6 bases at J, with 17 bases in the middle. CDR3 in amino acids: CASSLLWGTDEKLFF. As DNA, the CDR3 is TGTGCCAGCAGCTTACTATGGGGGACCGATGAAAAACTGTTTTTT.